The clone carrying this T cell receptor beta chain was observed many times. Its antigen is unidentified. This entry belongs to a study of T cells after yellow fever vaccination. Study-wide background: Preparation used SMART-Seq v4 Ultra Low Input for the low-cell-number fractions. The study's findings and limits: Weaker, the secondary response had a peak occurring faster, on day 5 versus 15.

UMIs were added to TCR cDNA along with a universal primer site when it was made by 5'RACE template switching. TCRdb reprocessed the 5' RACE reads via MiXCR and lists one record per CDR3 protein. The sample includes some 320,000 distinct CDR3 sequences, around 4.3% of them seen just once. Germline V gene lookup returns CDR1 SGHRS and CDR2 YFSETQ. The CDR3 sequence is 13 residues long. With 0 bases removed from V and 5 bases from J, the gap between germline ends came to 7 bases. Sequencing was performed on PBMCs, taken 15 days after the yellow fever booster vaccination. The clonotype originates from a man aged 18 to 30 who received the YFV17D yellow fever vaccine. V is TRBV5-1 and J is TRBJ2-3; D uncertain. CDR3 coding DNA: TGCGCCAGCAGCTTGGCCGCTGAAGATACGCAGTATTTT. Protein: CASSLAAEDTQYF.